These 24 T cell receptor beta chains originate from one sample sequenced in a study of T cells in tumors after PD-1 blockade. Measured with immunoSEQ multiplex PCR; TCRdb has only the in-frame clones, and not every one. The sample holds tens of thousands of clones; about 85% are singletons and the top ten take just over 4%. Specimen: PBMCs, collected before anti-PD-1 treatment. These receptor sequences come from a human donor with basal cell carcinoma.

This clone was seen only a few times. The chain uses TRBV12-3 or TRBV12-4 and TRBJ1-5; D call uncertain. The V gene lost 2 bases and the J gene lost 8 bases, with 10 bases spanning the gap. CDR3 length: 13 residues. The CDR3 reads CASSLNQAKPQHF. CDR3 in DNA: TGTGCCAGCAGTTTAAATCAGGCGAAGCCCCAGCATTTT.

This rearrangement joins TRBV30 to TRBJ2-5; a weak D match, TRBD2 (7 bases). Per the germline V gene, CDR1 is GTSNPN and CDR2 is SVGIG (reference sequence). Trimming took off 4 bases at V and 5 bases at J, with 14 bases between the two ends. The CDR3 spans 13 residues. CDR3 region: CAWKGGPWETQYF. The CDR3 DNA reads as TGTGCCTGGAAGGGGGGGCCTTGGGAGACCCAGTACTTC.

V gene TRBV7-7 combines with J gene TRBJ2-2; no clear D gene. The germline CDR1 and CDR2 sequences are SSHAT and FNYEAQ (reference sequence). Deletions cut 4 bases from V and 7 bases from J, with 19 bases between. The CDR3 is 16 residues long. The CDR3 DNA is TGTGCCAGCAGCTGGACCGTGGACCCAAGTAGCGGGGAGCTGTTTTTT. It is translated as CASSWTVDPSSGELFF.

The chain carries TRBV5-1 and TRBJ1-4; TRBD1 agrees at 7 bases. Trimming removed 4 bases from V and 8 bases from J; junction bases left unmatched: 11. Germline V gene data show CDR1 as SGHRS and CDR2 as YFSETQ. The CDR3 length is 15 residues. CDR3 residues: CASSPTGMQGEKLFF. CDR3 coding DNA: TGCGCCAGCAGCCCGACAGGGATGCAGGGGGAAAAACTGTTTTTT.

The chain is built from TRBV3-1 (or the pseudogene TRBV3-2) and TRBJ2-5; D may match TRBD1 or TRBD2 (6 bases each). Trimming removed 7 bases from V and 5 bases from J, with 17 bases in between. Per the germline V gene, CDR1 is LGHDT and CDR2 is YNNKEL (reference sequence). The CDR3 length is 14 residues. The CDR3 spells CASKLTSTGETQYF. The CDR3 DNA is TGTGCCAGCAAGCTGACTAGTACAGGGGAGACCCAGTACTTC.

The chain combines TRBV19 with TRBJ2-1; 8 bases align to TRBD2. The J segment lost 3 bases and the V segment lost 7 bases, leaving 5 bases of the junction unmatched. Germline V gives CDR1 LNHDA, CDR2 SQIVND (reference sequence). This CDR3 has 14 amino acids. The DNA of the CDR3 is TGTGCCAGTACATCCGGGGGGGACTACAATGAGCAGTTCTTC. The encoded protein is CASTSGGDYNEQFF.

V is TRBV3-1 (or the pseudogene TRBV3-2) and J is TRBJ1-1; 7 bases are a match to TRBD1. Germline V gene lookup returns CDR1 LGHDT and CDR2 YNNKEL (reference sequence). V shed 1 base, J shed 10 bases, and the junction held 3 bases outside the gene matches. The CDR3 totals 12 residues. The CDR3 bases are TGTGCCAGCAGCCAAGGGGACAGAGCAGCTTTCTTT. Its translation is CASSQGDRAAFF.

A word on this clone: A single base separates this from a much larger clone, so it may be a read error. The chain combines TRBV7-8 with TRBJ1-1, with D hard to call. Germline V gene sequence: CDR1 SGHVS, CDR2 FQNEAQ. V was cut by 5 bases and J by 1 base, with 5 bases left in between. The CDR3 sequence is 12 residues long. This CDR3 reads CASSPRNTEAFF. The CDR3 region has the DNA TGTGCCAGCAGCCCAAGGAACACTGAAGCTTTCTTT.

This clone was recorded a few times. The chain has TRBV3-1 (or the pseudogene TRBV3-2) and TRBJ1-1; D is possibly TRBD1 (5 bases). The CDR3 contains 13 residues. CDR1 LGHDT and CDR2 YNNKEL come from the germline V gene (reference sequence). V was cut by 6 bases and J by 4 bases, with 12 bases left in between. CDR3 protein: CASRRGAVTEAFF. CDR3 sequence (DNA): TGTGCCAGCAGGCGAGGGGCCGTCACTGAAGCTTTCTTT.

The count of this clone is one. The chain links TRBV2 to TRBJ1-1; possible D gene TRBD1, 6 bases. This CDR3 spans 15 amino acids. CDR1 and CDR2 from the germline V gene are SNHLY and FYNNEI. Trimming took off 1 base at V and 0 bases at J, with 9 bases between the two ends. The CDR3 sequence: CASSEEGQLNTEAFF. The CDR3 DNA sequence: TGTGCCAGCAGTGAAGAGGGACAACTGAACACTGAAGCTTTCTTT.

The CDR3 bases are TGTGCCAGCAGCTTAGGCCCTAGCGGGGGGGCACGTCAAGAGACCCAGTACTTC. It encodes CASSLGPSGGARQETQYF. The chain uses TRBV11-2 and TRBJ2-5; 12 bases agree with TRBD2. CDR1 is SGHAT, CDR2 FQNNGV, per germline. With 1 base clipped from V and 2 bases from J, the junction kept 8 bases outside the gene matches. The CDR3 consists of 18 residues.

The V gene is TRBV5-1, the J gene TRBJ2-7; D gene ambiguous. Germline V gene data show CDR1 as SGHRS and CDR2 as YFSETQ. Trimming pared 5 bases from V and 4 bases from J, leaving 16 bases between. This CDR3 spans 14 amino acids. The CDR3 reads CASSTDGLFYEQYF. CDR3 nucleotides: TGCGCCAGCAGTACGGACGGGCTGTTTTACGAGCAGTACTTC.

Comment on this clone: Other DNA sequences in this specimen translate into the identical CDR3. The chain recombines TRBV6-5 with TRBJ2-3, with D perhaps TRBD1 (6 bases). Germline V gives CDR1 MNHEY, CDR2 SVGAGI. V lost 2 bases, J lost 4 bases, and 10 bases lay in between. CDR3 length: 14 residues. The CDR3 nucleotides read TGTGCCAGCAGTTACGGGCAGGGGCCAGATACGCAGTATTTT. Translation gives CASSYGQGPDTQYF.

This sequence joins TRBV6-6 and TRBJ1-1, with D maybe TRBD1 (6 bases). Trimming cost V 5 bases and J 0 bases, with 25 bases left between them. This CDR3 has 19 amino acids. Germline V gene sequence: CDR1 MNHNY, CDR2 SVGAGI (reference sequence). CDR3: CASSLGRKGIRGMNTEAFF. The CDR3 bases are TGTGCCAGCAGTCTCGGGCGAAAGGGGATTAGGGGGATGAACACTGAAGCTTTCTTT.

The rearrangement joins TRBV2 to TRBJ2-5; 10 bases fit TRBD1. CDR3 size: 18 residues. Germline V gene lookup returns CDR1 SNHLY and CDR2 FYNNEI. The trim removed 6 bases at V and 0 bases at J, leaving 13 bases unmatched. The CDR3: CASSPGTGDILYQETQYF. CDR3 bases: TGTGCCAGCAGCCCCGGGACAGGGGACATCCTGTACCAAGAGACCCAGTACTTC.

The chain combines TRBV29-1 with TRBJ2-1, with D possibly called TRBD1 or TRBD2 (7 bases each). Germline CDR1 and CDR2: SQVTM and ANQGSEA. The CDR3 spans 15 residues. Trimming cost V 7 bases and J 2 bases, with 18 bases left between them. Here the CDR3 reads CSALLGGGAYNEQFF. The CDR3 nucleotides are TGCAGCGCCTTATTGGGAGGGGGCGCCTACAATGAGCAGTTCTTC.

V usage is TRBV7-9 and J usage is TRBJ1-3, with D uncertain. Trimming left V 2 bases short and J 6 bases short, with 5 bases between. Germline CDR1 and CDR2: SEHNR and FQNEAQ (reference sequence). The CDR3 runs to 12 residues. The CDR3 DNA reads TGTGCCAGCAGCTTATTCGAAAACACCATATATTTT. Translation gives CASSLFENTIYF.

This chain connects TRBV7-8 to TRBJ1-2; the D is unclear. V dropped 5 bases and J dropped 6 bases, with 16 bases sitting between them. The CDR3 has 14 residues. The germline gives CDR1 SGHVS, CDR2 FQNEAQ. CDR3 amino acids: CASSPYEREDGYTF. The DNA for the CDR3 is TGTGCCAGCAGCCCGTATGAGAGGGAAGATGGCTACACCTTC.

The chain couples TRBV6-5 to TRBJ2-1; 12 bases agree with TRBD2. The germline V gene has CDR1 MNHEY and CDR2 SVGAGI. V dropped 4 bases and J dropped 3; count of bases not matched to a gene: 4. The CDR3 consists of 16 residues. The CDR3, as DNA: TGTGCCAGCAGTTGGACTAGCGGGAAACGCTACAATGAGCAGTTCTTC. Translating it yields CASSWTSGKRYNEQFF.

The chain combines TRBV9 with TRBJ1-5, with D perhaps matching TRBD1 (6 bases). There are 18 residues in the CDR3. V was cut by 5 bases and J by 5 bases, with 26 bases left in between. Germline V gene data show CDR1 as SGDLS and CDR2 as YYNGEE. The CDR3, as DNA: TGTGCCAGCAGAAGGACAGTCAAGAGCCACACGATCGATCAGCCCCAGCATTTT. Protein: CASRRTVKSHTIDQPQHF. The whole variable domain, remainder taken from reference TRBV9 and TRBJ1-5, is DSGVTQTPKHLITATGQRVTLRCSPRSGDLSVYWYQQSLDQGLQFLIQYYNGEERAKGNILERFSAQQFPDLHSELNLSSLELGDSALYFCASRRTVKSHTIDQPQHFGDGTRLSIL.

The V gene is TRBV10-3, the J gene TRBJ1-2; 9 bases agree with TRBD1. V was clipped by 10 bases and J by 0 bases; unmatched bases: 9. This CDR3 spans 15 amino acids. Looked up from germline, CDR1 is ENHRY and CDR2 is SYGVKD. The CDR3 DNA is TGTGCCAGTTCTAGGACAGGGGCGACTAACTATGGCTACACCTTC. This gives the protein CASSRTGATNYGYTF.

V usage is TRBV5-4 and J usage is TRBJ1-1, with 7 nucleotides matching TRBD1. After removal of 1 base from V and 1 base from J, the junction contained 4 bases not matched to a gene. The CDR3 spans 15 residues. CDR1 SGHNT and CDR2 YYREEE come from the germline V gene (reference sequence). CDR3 loop: CASSLPGTENTEAFF. In DNA form, the CDR3 reads TGTGCCAGCAGCTTGCCCGGGACAGAGAACACTGAAGCTTTCTTT.

The chain carries TRBV11-3 and TRBJ2-3; possible D gene TRBD2, 6 bases. Germline assignment: CDR1 SGHNT and CDR2 YENEEA. The V end lost 3 bases, the J end lost 0 bases, and 7 bases lay between the germline ends. This CDR3 region has 14 residues. The CDR3 region has the DNA TGTGCCAGCAGCTTCGGGGGAAGCACAGATACGCAGTATTTT. It encodes CASSFGGSTDTQYF.

The V call is TRBV29-1, the J call TRBJ1-2; weak D call: TRBD1 (6 bases). The germline V gene has CDR1 SQVTM and CDR2 ANQGSEA. Deletions cut 1 base from V and 8 bases from J, with 17 bases between. This CDR3 comprises 14 residues. This CDR3 is CSVEVVQGGGGYTF. CDR3 bases: TGCAGCGTTGAAGTCGTTCAAGGTGGGGGCGGCTACACCTTC.